The 18 T cell receptor beta chains below were found in one sample sequenced in a study of blood T cell repertoires in COVID-19. The method was immunoSEQ multiplex PCR; TCRdb's version includes in-frame clones alone and lacks a portion of them. This sample has 200,000 to 300,000 clones, with 80% to 85% found just once. Material for sequencing was peripheral blood. The receptor set was obtained from a man in his sixties with acute or convalescent COVID-19.

V usage is TRBV5-1 and J usage is TRBJ2-1, with D possibly matching TRBD1 (5 bases). Trimming stripped 0 bases from V and 1 base from J, with 11 bases between. Germline CDR1 reads SGHRS; CDR2 reads YFSETQ. The CDR3 sequence is 16 residues long. For the CDR3, the DNA is TGCGCCAGCAGCTTGGCGGCAGGGATGTCCTACAATGAGCAGTTCTTC. Translated, it gives CASSLAAGMSYNEQFF.

The chain is built from TRBV3-1 (or the pseudogene TRBV3-2) and TRBJ2-6, with TRBD1 as a possible D gene (6 bases). V was shortened by 1 base and J by 3 bases, with 7 bases between the two germline ends. Germline V gene lookup returns CDR1 LGHDT and CDR2 YNNKEL (reference sequence). The CDR3 extends over 15 amino acids. The CDR3 loop reads CASSQGGGGANVLTF. CDR3 nucleotide sequence: TGTGCCAGCAGCCAAGGAGGGGGTGGGGCCAACGTCCTGACTTTC.

The chain employs TRBV19 and TRBJ2-1; 12 bases fit TRBD2. The CDR3 is 16 residues long. Trimming took 8 bases from V and 2 from J; bases not matched to a gene: 7. CDR1 and CDR2 from the germline V gene are LNHDA and SQIVND (reference sequence). CDR3 nucleotides: TGTGCCAGTGGACTAGCGGGATTAGGGCCCTACAATGAGCAGTTCTTC. It is translated as CASGLAGLGPYNEQFF.

The chain carries TRBV29-1 and TRBJ2-3, with D possibly being TRBD2 (6 bases). Germline-derived CDR1 and CDR2 are SQVTM and ANQGSEA. V lost 5 bases and J 1 base, leaving 10 bases between the germline ends. This CDR3 has 13 amino acids. The CDR3 here is CSVFGGRTDTQYF. The CDR3, as DNA: TGCAGCGTTTTCGGGGGACGCACAGATACGCAGTATTTT.

This sequence joins TRBV25-1 and TRBJ2-7, with 12 bases matching TRBD2. Losses at the gene ends were 8 bases for V and 3 bases for J; bases not matched to a gene: 2. The CDR3 loop spans 13 amino acids. Germline V lookup: CDR1 MGHDK, CDR2 SYGVNS. CDR3 loop: CASQLAGGYEQYF. Here the CDR3 DNA reads TGTGCCAGCCAACTAGCGGGAGGCTACGAGCAGTACTTC.

The chain uses TRBV5-4 and TRBJ2-7; 12 bases fit TRBD2. The CDR3 spans 15 residues. CDR1 is SGHNT, CDR2 YYREEE, per germline (reference sequence). V lost 4 bases to trimming and J lost 2 bases; unmatched junction nucleotides: 4. The CDR3 sequence: CASSLRLAGAYEQYF. The DNA for the CDR3 is TGTGCCAGCAGCCTTCGACTAGCGGGAGCCTACGAGCAGTACTTC. The entire variable domain, with the rest obtained from reference TRBV5-4 and TRBJ2-7, is as follows: ETGVTQSPTHLIKTRGQQVTLRCSSQSGHNTVSWYQQALGQGPQFIFQYYREEENGRGNFPPRFSGLQFPNYSSELNVNALELDDSALYLCASSLRLAGAYEQYFGPGTRLTVT.

J is TRBJ1-4 and V is TRBV29-1, with D possibly TRBD1 on 6 matching bases. Germline V gives CDR1 SQVTM, CDR2 ANQGSEA. This CDR3 region has 12 residues. V was pared by 4 bases and J by 6 bases, with 9 bases between. The chain's CDR3 is CSVAGADEKLFF. Here the CDR3 DNA reads TGCAGCGTTGCAGGGGCGGATGAAAAACTGTTTTTT.

The V and J genes are TRBV19 and TRBJ1-1; 9 bases are shared with TRBD1. The length of the CDR3 is 15 residues. Germline V gives CDR1 LNHDA, CDR2 SQIVND (reference sequence). The J segment lost 5 bases and the V segment lost 5 bases, leaving 9 bases of the junction unmatched. Here the CDR3 reads CASSEEGQGGTEAFF. The CDR3 nucleotides are TGTGCCAGTAGTGAGGAGGGACAGGGCGGGACTGAAGCTTTCTTT.

This clone occurred a few times. The CDR3 nucleotides are TGCGCCAGCAGCCAGGACGGGACAGGGTCCTTCTATGGCTACACCTTC. It encodes CASSQDGTGSFYGYTF. The gene calls are TRBV4-1 and TRBJ1-2; TRBD1 aligns across 9 bases. The CDR3 extends over 16 amino acids. Trimming cost V 3 bases and J 4 bases; bases outside gene matches: 9. Germline assignment: CDR1 MGHRA and CDR2 YSYEKL.

This clone was observed once. The V gene is TRBV2, the J gene TRBJ2-5, with 9 bases fitting TRBD2. Germline CDR1 and CDR2: SNHLY and FYNNEI. The CDR3 covers 15 residues. V lost 4 bases, J lost 2 bases, and 5 bases stayed unmatched. The CDR3 DNA sequence: TGTGCCAGCAGTGTTAGCGGGGGCCTACAAGAGACCCAGTACTTC. Translation: CASSVSGGLQETQYF.

Only one count was recorded for this clone. The V call is TRBV6-2 or TRBV6-3, the J call TRBJ2-1; perhaps TRBD2 as D (5 bases). Trimming pared 2 bases from V and 3 bases from J, leaving 5 bases between. Germline assignment: CDR1 MNHEY and CDR2 SVGEGT. The CDR3 spans 13 residues. Written as DNA, the CDR3 is TGTGCCAGCAGTTACGAGGGCTACAATGAGCAGTTCTTC. This gives the protein CASSYEGYNEQFF.

This rearrangement joins TRBV5-6 to TRBJ2-3; D is unresolved. V was shortened by 3 bases and J by 4 bases, with 15 bases between the two germline ends. Germline CDR1 and CDR2: SGHDT and YYEEEE. This CDR3 has 15 amino acids. Here the CDR3 reads CASSSMEATADTQYF. DNA of the CDR3: TGTGCCAGCAGCTCTATGGAAGCGACCGCAGATACGCAGTATTTT.

The rearrangement joins TRBV7-9 to TRBJ2-4, with 7 bases that match TRBD1. The CDR3 consists of 12 residues. The V gene end was trimmed by 7 bases and the J gene end by 8 bases; junction bases not matched to a gene: 5. Germline CDR1 SEHNR, CDR2 FQNEAQ (reference sequence). The chain's CDR3 is CASTLTGDIQYF. Here the CDR3 DNA reads TGTGCCAGCACCCTTACAGGGGACATTCAGTACTTC. The full variable domain, with the rest looked up from reference TRBV7-9 and TRBJ2-4, is DTGVSQNPRHKITKRGQNVTFRCDPISEHNRLYWYRQTLGQGPEFLTYFQNEAQLEKSRLLSDRFSAERPKGSFSTLEIQRTEQGDSAMYLCASTLTGDIQYFGAGTRLSVL.

CDR3 protein: CASSRGGERYEQYF. CDR3 DNA: TGTGCCAGCAGCAGAGGGGGGGAAAGGTACGAGCAGTACTTC. J is TRBJ2-7 and V is TRBV7-2; TRBD2 is a possible D gene (7 bases). The CDR3 sequence is 14 residues long. The germline V and J ends were trimmed by 5 bases and 4 bases, with 15 bases remaining between them. The germline V gene encodes CDR1 SGHTA and CDR2 FQGNSA.

V gene TRBV6-5 combines with J gene TRBJ2-1, with 7 bases aligning to TRBD1. The V gene end was trimmed by 10 bases and the J gene end by 4 bases; junction bases not matched to a gene: 4. Germline V gene sequence: CDR1 MNHEY, CDR2 SVGAGI. CDR3 size: 12 residues. This CDR3 is CATQGMYNEQFF. CDR3 DNA sequence: TGTGCCACACAGGGGATGTACAATGAGCAGTTCTTC.

The chain joins TRBV21-1 to TRBJ2-4; the DNA was not used to check the table's D call, TRBD2. TRBV21-1 is a listed pseudogene. CDR3 size: 15 residues. The CDR3 region is CASSNAGLTKNIQYF. CDR3 sequence (DNA): TGTGCCAGCAGCAATGCCGGTTTGACCAAAAACATTCAGTACTTC.

This chain uses TRBV15 with TRBJ1-3; unclear D gene. This CDR3 is 13 amino acids long. V lost 5 bases, J lost 0 bases, and 5 bases lay in between. Germline values: CDR1 LNHNV, CDR2 YYDKDF (reference sequence). The CDR3 DNA follows: TGTGCCACCAGCCCTTTCTCTGGAAACACCATATATTTT. This sequence encodes CATSPFSGNTIYF.

The chain links TRBV3-1 (or the pseudogene TRBV3-2) to TRBJ2-1, with 8 bases lining up with TRBD2. The V and J ends lost 1 base and 5 bases, in that order; junction bases with no gene match: 4. This CDR3 has 15 residues. CDR1 and CDR2 (germline): LGHDT, YNNKEL (reference sequence). In nucleotides, the CDR3 is TGTGCCAGCAGCCAAGTCGGGGGGGCCCACAATGAGCAGTTCTTC. Translating gives CASSQVGGAHNEQFF.